This TCR beta chain was identified in a study of T cell repertoires in cytomegalovirus infection. Turning to the study itself: Through public TCR beta signatures, both CMV infection and matching HLA type were indicated.

There are a few counts of this clonotype. Its antigen is as yet unknown. TCRdb re-called the reads with MiXCR, one entry per CDR3 protein. The table includes about 900,000 distinct CDR3 sequences, under 40% detected once. The germline V gene encodes CDR1 SGHVS and CDR2 FQNEAQ. The V gene lost 5 bases and the J gene lost 10 bases, with 19 bases spanning the gap. The length of the CDR3 is 14 residues. This sample comprised cultured CD8+ T cells from PBMCs, obtained from culture after CMV antigen stimulation. The clonotype originates from a human donor in good health (CMV status not recorded). Some clones in this sample may be carry-over from other donors' samples. The rearrangement links TRBV7-8 to TRBJ2-3, with D possibly being TRBD1 or TRBD2 (7 bases each). The CDR3 nucleotides read TGTGCCAGCAGCGACAGGGAGGGAGCAAAGTCGCAGTATTTT. This sequence encodes CASSDREGAKSQYF.